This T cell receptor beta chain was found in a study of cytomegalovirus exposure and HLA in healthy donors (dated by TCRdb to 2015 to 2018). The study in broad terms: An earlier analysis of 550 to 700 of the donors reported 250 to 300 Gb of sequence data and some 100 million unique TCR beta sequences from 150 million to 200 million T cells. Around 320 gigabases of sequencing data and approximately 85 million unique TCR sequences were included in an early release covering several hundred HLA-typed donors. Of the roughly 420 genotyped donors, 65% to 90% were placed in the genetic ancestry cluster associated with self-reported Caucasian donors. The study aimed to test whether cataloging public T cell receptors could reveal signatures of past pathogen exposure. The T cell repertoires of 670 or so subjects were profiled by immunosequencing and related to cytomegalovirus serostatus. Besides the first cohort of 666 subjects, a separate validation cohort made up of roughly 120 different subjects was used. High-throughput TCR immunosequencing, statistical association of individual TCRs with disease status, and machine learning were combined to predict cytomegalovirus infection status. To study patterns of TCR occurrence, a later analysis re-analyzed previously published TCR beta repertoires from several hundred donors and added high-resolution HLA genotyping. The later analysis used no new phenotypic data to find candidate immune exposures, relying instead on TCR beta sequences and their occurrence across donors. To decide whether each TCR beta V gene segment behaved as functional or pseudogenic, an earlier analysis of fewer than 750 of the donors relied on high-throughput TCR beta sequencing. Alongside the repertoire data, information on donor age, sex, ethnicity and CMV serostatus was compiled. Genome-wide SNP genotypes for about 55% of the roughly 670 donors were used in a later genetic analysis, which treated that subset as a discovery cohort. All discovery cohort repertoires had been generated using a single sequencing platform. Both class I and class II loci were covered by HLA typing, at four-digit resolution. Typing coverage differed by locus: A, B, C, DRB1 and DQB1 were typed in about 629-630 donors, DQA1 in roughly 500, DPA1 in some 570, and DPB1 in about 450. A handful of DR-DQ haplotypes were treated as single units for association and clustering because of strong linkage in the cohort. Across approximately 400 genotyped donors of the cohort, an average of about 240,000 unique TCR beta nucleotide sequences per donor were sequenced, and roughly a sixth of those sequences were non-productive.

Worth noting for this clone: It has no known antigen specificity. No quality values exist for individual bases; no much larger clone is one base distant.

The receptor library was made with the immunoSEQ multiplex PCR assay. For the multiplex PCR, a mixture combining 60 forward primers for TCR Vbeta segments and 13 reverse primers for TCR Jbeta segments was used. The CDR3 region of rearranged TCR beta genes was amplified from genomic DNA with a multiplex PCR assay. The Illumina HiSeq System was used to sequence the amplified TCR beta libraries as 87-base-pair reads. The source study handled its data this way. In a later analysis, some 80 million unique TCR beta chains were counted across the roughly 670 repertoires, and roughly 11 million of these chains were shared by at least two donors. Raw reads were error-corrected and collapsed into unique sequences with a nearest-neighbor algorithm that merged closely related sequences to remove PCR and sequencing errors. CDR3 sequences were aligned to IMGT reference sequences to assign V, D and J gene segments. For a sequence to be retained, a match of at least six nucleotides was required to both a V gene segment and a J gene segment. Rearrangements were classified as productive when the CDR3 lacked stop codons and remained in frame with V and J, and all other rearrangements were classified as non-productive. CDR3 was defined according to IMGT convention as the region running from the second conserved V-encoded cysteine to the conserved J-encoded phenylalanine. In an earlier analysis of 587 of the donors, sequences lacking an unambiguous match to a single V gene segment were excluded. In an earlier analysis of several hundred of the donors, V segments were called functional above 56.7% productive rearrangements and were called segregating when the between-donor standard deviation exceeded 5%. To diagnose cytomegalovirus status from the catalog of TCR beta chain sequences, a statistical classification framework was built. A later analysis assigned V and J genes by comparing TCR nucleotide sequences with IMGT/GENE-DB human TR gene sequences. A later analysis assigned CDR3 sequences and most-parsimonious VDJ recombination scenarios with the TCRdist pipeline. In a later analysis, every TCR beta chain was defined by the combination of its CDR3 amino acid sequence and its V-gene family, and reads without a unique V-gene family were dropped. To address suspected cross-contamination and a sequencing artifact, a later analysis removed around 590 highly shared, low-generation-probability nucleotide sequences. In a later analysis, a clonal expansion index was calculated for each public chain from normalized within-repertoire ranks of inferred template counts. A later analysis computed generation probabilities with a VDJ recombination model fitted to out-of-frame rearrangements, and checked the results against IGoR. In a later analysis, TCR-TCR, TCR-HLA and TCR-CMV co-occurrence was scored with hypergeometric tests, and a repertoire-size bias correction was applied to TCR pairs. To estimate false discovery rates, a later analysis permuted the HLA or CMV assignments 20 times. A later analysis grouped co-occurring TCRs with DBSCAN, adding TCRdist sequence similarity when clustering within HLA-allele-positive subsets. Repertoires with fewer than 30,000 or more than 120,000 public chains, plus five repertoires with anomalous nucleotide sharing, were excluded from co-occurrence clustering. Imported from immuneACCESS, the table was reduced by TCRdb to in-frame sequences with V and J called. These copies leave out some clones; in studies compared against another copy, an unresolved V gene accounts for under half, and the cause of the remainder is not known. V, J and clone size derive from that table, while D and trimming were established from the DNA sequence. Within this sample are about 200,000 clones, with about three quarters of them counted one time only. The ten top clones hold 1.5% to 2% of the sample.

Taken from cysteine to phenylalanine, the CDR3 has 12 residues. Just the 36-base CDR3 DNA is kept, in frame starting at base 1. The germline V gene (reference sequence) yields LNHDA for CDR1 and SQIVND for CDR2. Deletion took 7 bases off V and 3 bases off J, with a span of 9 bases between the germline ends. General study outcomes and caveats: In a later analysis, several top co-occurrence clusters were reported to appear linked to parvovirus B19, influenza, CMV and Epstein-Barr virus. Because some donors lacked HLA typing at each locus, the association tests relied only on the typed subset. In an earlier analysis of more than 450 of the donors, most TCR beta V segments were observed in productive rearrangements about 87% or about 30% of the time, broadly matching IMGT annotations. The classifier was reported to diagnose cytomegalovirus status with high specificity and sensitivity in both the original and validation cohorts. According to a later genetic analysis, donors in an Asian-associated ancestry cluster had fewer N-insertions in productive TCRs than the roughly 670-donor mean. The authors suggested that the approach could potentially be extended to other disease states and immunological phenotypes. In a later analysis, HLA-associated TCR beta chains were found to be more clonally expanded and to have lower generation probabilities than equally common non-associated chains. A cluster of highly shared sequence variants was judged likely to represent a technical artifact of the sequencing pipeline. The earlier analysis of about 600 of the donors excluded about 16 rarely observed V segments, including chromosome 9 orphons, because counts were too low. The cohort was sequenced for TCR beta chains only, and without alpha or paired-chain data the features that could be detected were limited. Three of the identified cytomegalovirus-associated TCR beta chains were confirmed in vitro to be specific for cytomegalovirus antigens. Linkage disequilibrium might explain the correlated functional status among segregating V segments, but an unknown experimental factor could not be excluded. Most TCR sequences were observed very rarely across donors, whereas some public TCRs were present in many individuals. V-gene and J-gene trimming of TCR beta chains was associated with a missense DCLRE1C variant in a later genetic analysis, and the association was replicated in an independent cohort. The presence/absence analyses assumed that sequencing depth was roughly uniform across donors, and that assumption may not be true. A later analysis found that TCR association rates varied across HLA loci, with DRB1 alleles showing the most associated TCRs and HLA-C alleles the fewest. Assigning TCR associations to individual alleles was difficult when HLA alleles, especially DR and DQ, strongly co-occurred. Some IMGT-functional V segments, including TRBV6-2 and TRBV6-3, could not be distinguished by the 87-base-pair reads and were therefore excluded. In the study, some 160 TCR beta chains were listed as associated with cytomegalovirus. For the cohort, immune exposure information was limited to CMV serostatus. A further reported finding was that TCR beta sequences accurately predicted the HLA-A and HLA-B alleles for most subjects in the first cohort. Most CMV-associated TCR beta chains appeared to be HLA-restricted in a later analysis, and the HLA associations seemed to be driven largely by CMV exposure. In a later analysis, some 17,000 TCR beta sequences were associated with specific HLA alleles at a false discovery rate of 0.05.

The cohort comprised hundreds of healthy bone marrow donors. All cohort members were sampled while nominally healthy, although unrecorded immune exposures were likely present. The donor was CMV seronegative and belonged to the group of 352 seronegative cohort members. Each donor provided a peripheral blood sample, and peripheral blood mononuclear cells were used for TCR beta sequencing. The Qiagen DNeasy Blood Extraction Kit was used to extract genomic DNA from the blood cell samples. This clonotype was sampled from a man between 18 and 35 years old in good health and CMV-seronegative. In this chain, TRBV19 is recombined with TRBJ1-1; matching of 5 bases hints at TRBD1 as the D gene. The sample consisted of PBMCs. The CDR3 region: CASKGQYTEAFF. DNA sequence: TGTGCCAGTAAGGGGCAATACACTGAAGCTTTCTTT.